Presented here are 11 T cell receptor beta chains from one specimen sequenced in a study of cytomegalovirus exposure and HLA in healthy donors. PCR involved 60 Vbeta and 13 Jbeta primers. The repertoire was sequenced with immunoSEQ multiplex PCR; TCRdb's copy has only in-frame clones and lacks some. The data hold 120,000 or so clones, with around 80% observed a single time. Material: PBMCs. The receptors were gathered from a man in his thirties or forties in good health and CMV-seropositive.

The chain couples TRBV15 to TRBJ1-4; D gene uncertain. The V end was cut by 1 base, the J end by 8 bases, with 5 bases between. The CDR3 extends over 12 amino acids. CDR1 LNHNV and CDR2 YYDKDF come from the germline V gene (reference sequence). CDR3 nucleotides: TGTGCCACCAGCAGAGGGGAGGAAAAACTGTTTTTT. This translates into CATSRGEEKLFF.

The chain employs TRBV4-3 and TRBJ2-2, with D perhaps matching TRBD2 (6 bases). Germline CDR1 and CDR2: LGHNA and YSLEER. V lost 4 bases, J lost 5 bases, and 20 bases lay in between. The CDR3 runs to 17 residues. The CDR3, as DNA: TGCGCCAGCAGCCCCCAAGTCGGAGGGGAACGGACCGGGGAGCTGTTTTTT. It codes for CASSPQVGGERTGELFF.

The gene calls are TRBV19 and TRBJ2-6; D is perhaps TRBD1 (6 bases). Trimming shortened V by 6 bases and J by 0 bases, and 18 bases separated the two germline ends. The length of the CDR3 is 18 residues. Germline CDR1 LNHDA, CDR2 SQIVND (reference sequence). The CDR3 is CASRDRAGAFSGANVLTF. The CDR3, as DNA: TGTGCCAGTAGGGATAGGGCAGGGGCGTTCTCTGGGGCCAACGTCCTGACTTTC.

The CDR3, as DNA: TGTGCCAGCAGCCAAGACGAACAGCAACTAGCCAAAAACATTCAGTACTTC. Translated: CASSQDEQQLAKNIQYF. The rearrangement joins TRBV4-2 to TRBJ2-4; D unresolved. This CDR3 has 17 amino acids. Per germline, CDR1 LGHNA and CDR2 YNFKEQ. The germline V and J ends were trimmed by 0 bases and 0 bases, with 12 bases remaining between them.

The chain links TRBV19 to TRBJ1-5; a weak D match, TRBD1 (5 bases). Looked up from germline, CDR1 is LNHDA and CDR2 is SQIVND (reference sequence). The germline V and J ends were trimmed by 1 base and 6 bases, with 13 bases remaining between them. This CDR3 is built from 15 residues. In nucleotides, the CDR3 is TGTGCCAGTAGTATAGTAGGCAGGGAGGGTCAGCCCCAGCATTTT. This gives the protein CASSIVGREGQPQHF.

The V gene is TRBV28, the J gene TRBJ1-1; TRBD1 aligns across 7 bases. Germline CDR1 is MDHEN and CDR2 is SYDVKM. The V segment lost 4 bases and the J segment 1 base; nucleotides outside the gene matches: 6. The CDR3 runs 15 residues. CDR3 in DNA: TGTGCCAGCAGTTCCGCGGGACAGCCGAACACTGAAGCTTTCTTT. Translation gives CASSSAGQPNTEAFF.

The chain carries TRBV6-1 and TRBJ2-7, with D tentatively TRBD2 (6 bases). The V gene's germline CDR1 is MNHNS and CDR2 SASEGT. This CDR3 region has 15 residues. Deletions cut 2 bases from V and 3 bases from J, with 14 bases between. CDR3 DNA: TGTGCCAGCAGTGAAATCACTTTGGGACTCTACGAGCAGTACTTC. It translates to CASSEITLGLYEQYF.

The gene calls are TRBV18 and TRBJ1-2; possibly TRBD1 for D (6 bases). Germline CDR1 reads KGHSH; CDR2 reads LQKENI. V shed 0 bases and J shed 3 bases, with 11 bases lying between them. The CDR3 totals 15 residues. CDR3 DNA sequence: TGTGCCAGCTCACCACCCTACAGGGTGGACTATGGCTACACCTTC. It translates to CASSPPYRVDYGYTF.

This clone occurred a few times. The chain couples TRBV2 to TRBJ2-1; a possible D gene is TRBD2 (6 bases). This CDR3 is 14 amino acids long. The ends were cut back, 7 bases at V and 5 bases at J, with 15 bases in the middle. Germline-derived CDR1 and CDR2 are SNHLY and FYNNEI. CDR3 sequence: CASKRLAQDNEQFF. In nucleotides, the CDR3 is TGTGCCAGCAAACGGCTAGCGCAGGACAATGAGCAGTTCTTC.

This sequence joins TRBV7-2 and TRBJ2-3; 9 nucleotides agree with TRBD2. J gave up 5 bases and V 1 base, and 10 bases lay outside the gene matches. CDR1 SGHTA and CDR2 FQGNSA come from the germline V gene. The CDR3 is made up of 17 amino acids. The CDR3 sequence is CASSLGALAGILDTQYF. CDR3 nucleotides: TGTGCCAGCAGCTTAGGCGCGCTAGCGGGGATTTTAGATACGCAGTATTTT.

The rearrangement uses TRBV7-9 and TRBJ2-3; 14 bases line up with TRBD2. Looked up from germline, CDR1 is SEHNR and CDR2 is FQNEAQ (reference sequence). This CDR3 is built from 17 residues. V lost 2 bases and J lost 1; bases outside the gene matches: 2. Here the CDR3 DNA reads TGTGCCAGCAGCTTATCGGGACTAGCGGGGGGCACAGATACGCAGTATTTT. It codes for CASSLSGLAGGTDTQYF.